These 27 T cell receptor beta chains originate from one sample sequenced in a study of cytomegalovirus exposure and HLA in healthy donors. Primers: 60 Vbeta forward and 13 Jbeta reverse. The table came from immunoSEQ multiplex PCR; TCRdb's copy has only in-frame clones and leaves some out. The sample has around 150,000 clones, 75% to 80% seen once. The sequencing sample was made of PBMCs. The receptors originated from a man aged 50-60 years in good health and CMV-seropositive.

The chain is built from TRBV27 and TRBJ1-6; perhaps TRBD1 as D (5 bases). The germline V and J ends were trimmed by 5 bases and 8 bases, with 16 bases remaining between them. CDR3 size: 15 residues. Germline assignment: CDR1 MNHEY and CDR2 SMNVEV (reference sequence). The CDR3 spells CASSTDSPGYSPLHF. The CDR3 bases are TGTGCCAGCAGTACCGACAGCCCAGGGTATTCACCCCTCCACTTT.

This clone turned up a few times. This chain uses TRBV15 with TRBJ1-3, with D hard to call. Germline assignment: CDR1 LNHNV and CDR2 YYDKDF (reference sequence). The CDR3 sequence is 17 residues long. Trimming took 0 bases from V and 1 from J, leaving 13 bases between them. CDR3 region: CATSRDLRAMSGNTIYF. The CDR3 region has the DNA TGTGCCACCAGCAGAGATTTGCGGGCGATGTCTGGAAACACCATATATTTT.

The genes are TRBV5-1 and TRBJ2-5; a possible D gene is TRBD1 (5 bases). This CDR3 comprises 13 residues. V was shortened by 6 bases and J by 3 bases, with 12 bases between the two germline ends. The germline V gene has CDR1 SGHRS and CDR2 YFSETQ. CDR3 DNA sequence: TGCGCCAGCACCGTCCAGGGAAAAGAGACCCAGTACTTC. Translated: CASTVQGKETQYF.

To note about this clone: Other DNA sequences from this sample encode an identical CDR3 as well. J is TRBJ2-7 and V is TRBV11-2, with 10 bases lining up with TRBD1. J lost 4 bases, V lost 1 base, and 4 bases had no gene match. The CDR3 spans 15 residues. Germline V lookup: CDR1 SGHAT, CDR2 FQNNGV. CDR3 nucleotides: TGTGCCAGCAGCTTAGGGACAGGGGGAGGGTACGAGCAGTACTTC. Its translation is CASSLGTGGGYEQYF.

This chain links TRBV18 with TRBJ1-6, with D hard to call. The CDR3 spans 17 residues. Between the trimmed V and J ends, which lost 5 bases and 0 bases, there was a span of 14 bases. CDR1 and CDR2 (germline): KGHSH, LQKENI. CDR3 nucleotides: TGTGCCAGCTCATCAGGTCCCGGGAGCTCCTATAATTCACCCCTCCACTTT. Translating it yields CASSSGPGSSYNSPLHF. The entire variable domain, with the rest obtained from reference TRBV18 and TRBJ1-6, is as follows: NAGVMQNPRHLVRRRGQEARLRCSPMKGHSHVYWYRQLPEEGLKFMVYLQKENIIDESGMPKERFSAEFPKEGPSILRIQQVVRGDSAAYFCASSSGPGSSYNSPLHFGNGTRLTVT.

V and J are TRBV6-1 and TRBJ1-2; tentatively, D is TRBD1 (5 bases). Germline loops: CDR1 MNHNS, CDR2 SASEGT. The CDR3 extends over 13 amino acids. V was pared by 7 bases and J by 5 bases, with 14 bases between. The CDR3 here is CASTSQGPYGYTF. CDR3 DNA: TGTGCCAGCACCAGTCAGGGCCCATATGGCTACACCTTC.

The chain recombines TRBV27 with TRBJ2-7; 8 positions agree with TRBD1. This CDR3 region has 15 residues. Germline CDR1 reads MNHEY; CDR2 reads SMNVEV (reference sequence). V lost 5 bases and J lost 6; bases outside the gene matches: 12. CDR3 sequence: CASSPRTGMVGEQYF. Here the CDR3 DNA reads TGTGCCAGCAGTCCCAGGACAGGGATGGTCGGCGAGCAGTACTTC.

This chain uses TRBV19 with TRBJ2-4, with D possibly being TRBD2 (5 bases). The V gene's germline CDR1 is LNHDA and CDR2 SQIVND (reference sequence). There are 12 residues in the CDR3. Between the trimmed V and J ends, which lost 9 bases and 2 bases, there was a span of 8 bases. CDR3 nucleotide sequence: TGTGCCAGCCGGGGAACCAAAAACATTCAGTACTTC. Translated: CASRGTKNIQYF. Variable domain in full (rest from reference TRBV19 and TRBJ2-4): DGGITQSPKYLFRKEGQNVTLSCEQNLNHDAMYWYRQDPGQGLRLIYYSQIVNDFQKGDIAEGYSVSREKKESFPLTVTSAQKNPTAFYLCASRGTKNIQYFGAGTRLSVL.

The chain employs TRBV6-5 and TRBJ1-2; D is uncertain. Germline V gene data show CDR1 as MNHEY and CDR2 as SVGAGI. The CDR3 loop spans 12 amino acids. V lost 1 base, J lost 8 bases, and 8 bases lay in between. The CDR3 nucleotides are TGTGCCAGCAGTTACTTGGGGAGCGGCTACACCTTC. Translating it yields CASSYLGSGYTF.

The V gene is TRBV5-6, the J gene TRBJ2-7, with 7 bases that match TRBD2. The CDR3 sequence is 16 residues long. The V segment lost 2 bases and the J segment 0 bases; nucleotides outside the gene matches: 8. The germline gives CDR1 SGHDT, CDR2 YYEEEE. As DNA, the CDR3 is TGTGCCAGCAGCTTCGGCGGGGGTCCCCTCTCCTACGAGCAGTACTTC. This gives the protein CASSFGGGPLSYEQYF. The entire variable domain, with the rest obtained from reference TRBV5-6 and TRBJ2-7, is as follows: DAGVTQSPTHLIKTRGQQVTLRCSPKSGHDTVSWYQQALGQGPQFIFQYYEEEERQRGNFPDRFSGHQFPNYSSELNVNALLLGDSALYLCASSFGGGPLSYEQYFGPGTRLTVT.

J is TRBJ2-5 and V is TRBV7-2, with a possible D match to TRBD2 (7 bases). The length of the CDR3 is 15 residues. CDR1 is SGHTA, CDR2 FQGNSA, per germline. Trimming shortened V by 4 bases and J by 1 base, and 13 bases separated the two germline ends. CDR3 sequence: CASSYLGGPQETQYF. In DNA, the CDR3 is TGTGCCAGCAGCTACCTCGGGGGGCCCCAAGAGACCCAGTACTTC.

The chain links TRBV2 to TRBJ2-7; D ambiguous. V was cut by 3 bases and J by 1 base, with 13 bases left in between. The CDR3 covers 15 residues. Germline CDR1 is SNHLY and CDR2 is FYNNEI. CDR3 DNA: TGTGCCAGCAGTGATTTGGGCCAACATTCCTACGAGCAGTACGTC. This translates into CASSDLGQHSYEQYV.

J is TRBJ2-3 and V is TRBV13, with TRBD2 matching 10 bases. V lost 4 bases, J lost 2 bases, and 12 bases stayed unmatched. CDR1 and CDR2 (germline): PRHDT, FYEKMQ (reference sequence). The CDR3 has 18 amino acids. This CDR3 reads CASSSAGSGGAVTDTQYF. The CDR3 DNA reads TGTGCCAGCAGCTCCGCCGGAAGCGGGGGGGCCGTCACAGATACGCAGTATTTT.

The V and J genes are TRBV18 and TRBJ2-5, with 7 bases identical to TRBD1. From germline, CDR1 is KGHSH and CDR2 LQKENI. The CDR3 has 14 residues. Trimming removed 2 bases from V and 5 bases from J; junction bases left unmatched: 5. DNA of the CDR3: TGTGCCAGCTCACCAAACAGGGGCGGGGAGACCCAGTACTTC. Translation: CASSPNRGGETQYF.

This CDR3 reads CASSIQVRGGAFF. The CDR3 DNA is TGTGCCAGTAGTATCCAGGTCCGAGGGGGAGCTTTCTTT. The chain couples TRBV19 to TRBJ1-1; maybe TRBD1 (6 bases). Trimming pared 3 bases from V and 10 bases from J, leaving 15 bases between. The CDR3 length is 13 residues. CDR1 and CDR2 from the germline V gene are LNHDA and SQIVND (reference sequence).

This clone was counted between two and nine times. The chain links TRBV27 to TRBJ1-6; 7 positions match TRBD1. The CDR3 consists of 15 residues. J was trimmed by 8 bases and V by 7 bases; bases with no gene match: 11. Germline values: CDR1 MNHEY, CDR2 SMNVEV (reference sequence). The CDR3 coding sequence is TGTGCCAGCAACCTATACGGGGACAGAGATTCACCCCTCCACTTT. The encoded protein is CASNLYGDRDSPLHF.

The chain combines TRBV6-5 with TRBJ1-5, with 10 positions matching TRBD1. V shed 5 bases, J shed 4 bases, and the junction held 5 bases outside the gene matches. Per the germline V gene, CDR1 is MNHEY and CDR2 is SVGAGI. The CDR3 is made up of 15 amino acids. The CDR3 protein is CASSRDRGWNQPQHF. For the CDR3, the DNA is TGTGCCAGCAGTCGGGACAGGGGATGGAATCAGCCCCAGCATTTT.

J is TRBJ2-3 and V is TRBV19, with TRBD1 as a possible D gene (5 bases). The V gene's germline CDR1 is LNHDA and CDR2 SQIVND (reference sequence). Trimming took 3 bases from V and 0 from J, leaving 13 bases between them. There are 16 residues in the CDR3. CDR3 amino acids: CASSIKRTLSTDTQYF. CDR3 bases: TGTGCCAGTAGTATTAAGAGGACACTTAGCACAGATACGCAGTATTTT.

The chain carries TRBV5-6 and TRBJ2-1; no clear D gene. Germline assignment: CDR1 SGHDT and CDR2 YYEEEE. With 0 bases removed from V and 10 bases from J, the gap between germline ends came to 11 bases. CDR3 length: 13 amino acids. The CDR3 coding sequence is TGTGCCAGCAGCTTGGCTCATTATGGCGAGCAGTTCTTC. The encoded protein is CASSLAHYGEQFF. The full variable domain, its missing parts supplied by reference TRBV5-6 and TRBJ2-1, is DAGVTQSPTHLIKTRGQQVTLRCSPKSGHDTVSWYQQALGQGPQFIFQYYEEEERQRGNFPDRFSGHQFPNYSSELNVNALLLGDSALYLCASSLAHYGEQFFGPGTRLTVL.

This chain joins TRBV2 and TRBJ2-5; 12 bases line up with TRBD2. J lost 5 bases, V lost 6 bases, and 4 bases had no gene match. There are 14 residues in the CDR3. Germline CDR1 reads SNHLY; CDR2 reads FYNNEI. CDR3 in amino acids: CASRTLAGGETQYF. The CDR3 DNA is TGTGCCAGCAGAACACTAGCGGGGGGCGAGACCCAGTACTTC.

As for this clone: This sample also contains other DNA sequences that code for the same CDR3. The rearrangement uses TRBV4-1 and TRBJ2-5; D may be TRBD1 (5 bases). CDR3 length equals 16 residues. Per germline, CDR1 MGHRA and CDR2 YSYEKL. V lost 0 bases to trimming and J lost 3 bases, with 14 bases between them. The CDR3 region is CASSQDRLDRKETQYF. The CDR3 DNA reads TGCGCCAGCAGCCAAGATAGATTAGACAGAAAAGAGACCCAGTACTTC.

This clone was seen a few times. This chain connects TRBV5-4 to TRBJ1-6, with 7 bases identical to TRBD1. After removal of 4 bases from V and 7 bases from J, the junction contained 8 bases not matched to a gene. The germline CDR1 and CDR2 sequences are SGHNT and YYREEE (reference sequence). The CDR3 has 15 amino acids. CDR3 in amino acids: CASSQYTGVNSPLHF. The DNA for the CDR3 is TGTGCCAGCAGCCAGTACACAGGGGTGAATTCACCCCTCCACTTT.

This sequence joins TRBV30 and TRBJ1-5; D possibly corresponds to TRBD1 (6 bases). With 2 bases removed from V and 4 bases from J, the gap between germline ends came to 9 bases. Per the germline V gene, CDR1 is GTSNPN and CDR2 is SVGIG (reference sequence). CDR3 length equals 13 residues. CDR3 region: CAWSHRDNQPQHF. The CDR3 DNA reads TGTGCCTGGAGTCACAGGGATAATCAGCCCCAGCATTTT.

CDR3 in DNA: TGTGCCAGCAGTGAAACTAAGGAGCAGTTCTTC. Translation: CASSETKEQFF. The chain uses TRBV2 and TRBJ2-1; D uncertain. The germline V and J ends were trimmed by 2 bases and 10 bases, with 6 bases remaining between them. This CDR3 spans 11 amino acids. Germline V gene lookup returns CDR1 SNHLY and CDR2 FYNNEI.

Remarks on this clone: Additional DNA sequences in this sample encode the identical CDR3. V gene TRBV5-1 combines with J gene TRBJ2-3; 8 bases are a match to TRBD1. J was trimmed by 1 base and V by 4 bases; bases with no gene match: 5. Germline values: CDR1 SGHRS, CDR2 YFSETQ. This CDR3 is built from 15 residues. This chain's CDR3 is CASSPGQGGTDTQYF. In DNA, the CDR3 is TGCGCCAGCAGCCCAGGACAGGGTGGCACAGATACGCAGTATTTT.

V is TRBV6-1 and J is TRBJ2-5; 9 bases line up with TRBD1. Germline CDR1 MNHNS, CDR2 SASEGT. The CDR3 extends over 13 amino acids. V shed 6 bases and J 5 bases; nucleotides not matched to a gene: 4. The CDR3 region is CASRPGQGETQYF. The CDR3 DNA is TGTGCCAGCAGGCCGGGACAGGGTGAGACCCAGTACTTC.

The chain recombines TRBV5-1 with TRBJ1-2, with unresolved D. V was clipped by 0 bases and J by 8 bases, with 14 bases between them. CDR1 and CDR2 (germline): SGHRS, YFSETQ. CDR3 length: 14 residues. CDR3 protein: CASSLEERLAGYTF. The CDR3 bases are TGCGCCAGCAGCTTGGAGGAGAGACTGGCAGGCTACACCTTC.